This is a list of T cell receptor beta chains from one sample in a study of T cell repertoires in cytomegalovirus infection. TCRdb called the reads again in MiXCR, with one record for every CDR3 protein. This table holds a few hundred thousand distinct CDR3 sequences, 18% found once. Sequenced input: PBMCs. Every receptor here comes from a human donor in good health (CMV status not recorded). Some clones in this sample may be carry-over from other donors' samples. Both conserved end residues are part of each CDR3. A D gene is named only where the DNA matches it firmly. Some rows mark clone size as missing; the rest say once, few, many or name a class of expanded clone.

D gene	V gene	clone size	J gene	CDR3 protein	CDR3 DNA
TRBD1	TRBV20-1	NA	TRBJ1-4	CSAPTSGTGENNEKLFF	TGCAGTGCTCCCACCTCGGGGACAGGGGAAAATAATGAAAAACTGTTTTTT
NA	TRBV6-1	many	TRBJ1-2	CASSPGGSDINYGYTF	TGTGCCAGCAGCCCGGGGGGCAGCGACATTAACTATGGCTACACCTTC
NA	TRBV5-4	NA	TRBJ2-7	CASSLSWDTSYEQYF	TGTGCCAGCAGCTTGTCCTGGGACACCTCCTACGAGCAGTACTTC
TRBD1	TRBV27	few	TRBJ1-3	CASSATGGERGTIYF	TGTGCCAGCAGTGCCACAGGGGGCGAGAGGGGAACCATATATTTT
TRBD1	TRBV24-1	many	TRBJ1-1	CATSQGQGVNTEAFF	TGTGCCACCAGCCAGGGACAGGGGGTGAACACTGAAGCTTTCTTT
TRBD2	TRBV12-3/TRBV12-4	few	TRBJ2-3	CASSGSGGGTDTQYF	TGTGCCAGCAGTGGTAGCGGGGGAGGCACAGATACGCAGTATTTT
NA	TRBV11-2	many	TRBJ2-7	CASSQGGGGYEQYF	TGTGCCAGCAGCCAAGGCGGAGGGGGCTACGAGCAGTACTTC
TRBD1	TRBV27	NA	TRBJ1-3	CASSAGGADTIYF	TGTGCCAGCAGTGCAGGGGGAGCGGACACCATATATTTT
TRBD1	TRBV7-8	many	TRBJ2-7	CASSLVTGVYEQYF	TGTGCCAGCAGCTTAGTGACAGGGGTATACGAGCAGTACTTC
NA	TRBV7-2	many	TRBJ2-1	CASSLPHGGHEQFF	TGTGCCAGCAGCTTGCCCCATGGGGGCCATGAGCAGTTCTTC
TRBD2	TRBV7-9	NA	TRBJ2-1	CASSLSGSGNNEQFF	TGTGCCAGCAGCTTGAGCGGGAGTGGAAACAATGAGCAGTTCTTC
TRBD1	TRBV5-6	few	TRBJ2-3	CASSLGTGVTDTQYF	TGTGCCAGCAGCTTGGGGACAGGGGTCACAGATACGCAGTATTTT
NA	TRBV6-1	many	TRBJ2-3	CASSRYPRTDTQYF	TGTGCCAGCAGCCGGTACCCCCGAACAGATACGCAGTATTTT
TRBD1	TRBV12-3/TRBV12-4	NA	TRBJ2-7	CASSLAGTGTYEQYF	TGTGCCAGCAGTTTAGCCGGGACAGGCACCTACGAGCAGTACTTC
NA	TRBV7-2	many	TRBJ2-7	CASSFTGKSSYEQYF	TGTGCCAGCAGCTTTACAGGGAAGAGCTCCTACGAGCAGTACTTC
NA	TRBV6-1	NA	TRBJ2-7	CASRKTNTYEQYF	TGTGCCAGCAGGAAGACCAATACCTACGAGCAGTACTTC
NA	TRBV2	NA	TRBJ2-3	CASTPGRGKDTQYF	TGTGCCAGCACCCCGGGACGGGGCAAAGATACGCAGTATTTT
NA	TRBV27	few	TRBJ1-5	CASSLGTGTLGQPQHF	TGTGCCAGCAGTTTAGGTACGGGTACATTGGGTCAGCCCCAGCATTTT
NA	TRBV2	few	TRBJ1-5	CASREQGWGQPQHF	TGTGCCAGCAGGGAACAGGGCTGGGGACAGCCCCAGCATTTT
TRBD1	TRBV20-1	few	TRBJ2-7	CSARRGGISYEQYF	TGCAGTGCTAGACGAGGGGGCATTTCCTACGAGCAGTACTTC
NA	TRBV15	NA	TRBJ2-2	CATSRDLRELFF	TGTGCCACCAGCAGAGATCTCCGGGAGCTGTTTTTT
TRBD1	TRBV4-3	many	TRBJ2-7	CASSRGGTGPYEQYF	TGCGCCAGCAGCCGTGGAGGGACAGGGCCCTACGAGCAGTACTTC
NA	TRBV27	NA	TRBJ2-7	CASSFKRYYEQYF	TGTGCCAGCAGTTTTAAGCGCTACTACGAGCAGTACTTC
NA	TRBV5-5	many	TRBJ2-5	CASSLTPYTIQETQYF	TGTGCCAGCAGCTTGACCCCTTACACTATTCAAGAGACCCAGTACTTC
TRBD1	TRBV10-3	few	TRBJ2-2	CAIMDRANTGELFF	TGTGCCATAATGGACAGGGCGAACACCGGGGAGCTGTTTTTT
NA	TRBV5-6	NA	TRBJ2-3	CASRPTVPGPGTDTQYF	TGTGCCAGCAGACCCACCGTGCCGGGACCTGGCACAGATACGCAGTATTTT
TRBD2	TRBV12-3/TRBV12-4	many	TRBJ2-1	CASGPLAERYNEQFF	TGTGCCAGCGGCCCCCTAGCGGAGCGATACAATGAGCAGTTCTTC
TRBD2	TRBV7-9	NA	TRBJ2-1	CASSLTGGGVSEQFF	TGTGCCAGCAGCTTAACGGGGGGAGGGGTCAGTGAGCAGTTCTTC
TRBD2	TRBV20-1	NA	TRBJ2-1	CSGMAGGSYNEQFF	TGCAGTGGAATGGCGGGAGGTTCCTACAATGAGCAGTTCTTC
NA	TRBV25-1	NA	TRBJ1-1	CASGYRVTEAFF	TGTGCCAGCGGATACAGGGTCACTGAAGCTTTCTTT